This TCR beta chain was identified during a study of cytomegalovirus exposure and HLA in healthy donors. Findings and limits, study-wide: It was reported in a later analysis that an Asian-associated ancestry cluster showed fewer N-insertions than the approximately 670-donor mean. The study designated fewer than 200 TCR beta chains cytomegalovirus-associated. Exclusion applied to some V segments, including TRBV6-2 and TRBV6-3, as they were indistinguishable. Prior analysis indicated that the majority of TCR beta V segments exhibited productivity approximately 87% or approximately 30% of the time.

In the case of this clone: Antigen specificity is unknown.

Germline assignment: CDR1 SGHRS and CDR2 YFSETQ. V dropped 0 bases and J dropped 0 bases, with 7 bases sitting between them. The CDR3 contains 14 residues. Primers: 60 Vbeta forward and 13 Jbeta reverse. TCRdb's copy holds only in-frame clones and misses some; the assay was immunoSEQ multiplex PCR. The sample gives around 85,000 clones, 60% to 80% of which show up once; roughly 25% is in the top ten. The TCR originated in a woman aged 45-65 years in good health and CMV-seropositive. This chain links TRBV5-1 with TRBJ2-7, with D possibly TRBD1 on 5 matching bases. Input material: PBMCs. CDR3 nucleotide sequence: TGCGCCAGCAGCTTGGGGGGCAGCTCCTACGAGCAGTACTTC. This encodes CASSLGGSSYEQYF.